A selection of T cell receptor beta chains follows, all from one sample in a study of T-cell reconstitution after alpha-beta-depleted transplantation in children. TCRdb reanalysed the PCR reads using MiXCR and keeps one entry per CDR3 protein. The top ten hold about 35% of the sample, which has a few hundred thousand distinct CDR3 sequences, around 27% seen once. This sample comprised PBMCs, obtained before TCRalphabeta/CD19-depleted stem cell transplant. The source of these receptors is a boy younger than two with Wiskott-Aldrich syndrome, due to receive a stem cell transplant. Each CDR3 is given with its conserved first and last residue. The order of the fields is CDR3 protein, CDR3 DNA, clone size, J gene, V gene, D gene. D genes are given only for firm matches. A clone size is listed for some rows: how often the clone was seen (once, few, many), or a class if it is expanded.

CSARDPQRGWSEQFF,TGCAGTGCTAGAGATCCCCAGCGGGGTTGGAGTGAGCAGTTCTTC,-,TRBJ2-1,TRBV20-1,TRBD2
CASNRLAGYNEQFF,TGTGCCAGTAATCGACTAGCGGGTTACAATGAGCAGTTCTTC,-,TRBJ2-1,TRBV19,TRBD2
CASSGGGQEGTNEKLFF,TGTGCCAGCAGCGGAGGCGGTCAAGAGGGGACTAATGAAAAACTGTTTTTT,-,TRBJ1-4,TRBV12-3/TRBV12-4,-
CASSQQGGTSLNEQFF,TGTGCCAGCAGCCAACAGGGAGGGACTAGCCTCAATGAGCAGTTCTTC,few,TRBJ2-1,TRBV3-1,TRBD2
CASSNTRETQYF,TGTGCCAGCAGTAATACTCGGGAGACCCAGTACTTC,-,TRBJ2-5,TRBV12-3/TRBV12-4,-
CASSSDSGSGNEQFF,TGTGCCAGCAGCTCAGATAGCGGGAGCGGCAATGAGCAGTTCTTC,-,TRBJ2-1,TRBV11-2,TRBD2
CSASLTGQSTDTQYF,TGCAGTGCTAGCCTGACAGGGCAAAGCACAGATACGCAGTATTTT,once,TRBJ2-3,TRBV20-1,TRBD1
CSAAEGGGYEKLFF,TGCAGTGCCGCTGAGGGCGGAGGGTATGAAAAACTGTTTTTT,-,TRBJ1-4,TRBV20-1,-
CASSPGTGGGYEQYF,TGTGCCAGCAGTCCCGGGACAGGGGGGGGCTACGAGCAGTACTTC,once,TRBJ2-7,TRBV28,TRBD1
CASSQDGAGVLETQYF,TGTGCCAGCAGCCAAGACGGGGCGGGAGTTTTGGAGACCCAGTACTTC,-,TRBJ2-5,TRBV14,TRBD2
CSARAPSGYDGYTF,TGCAGTGCTAGAGCCCCTTCAGGGTACGATGGCTACACCTTC,few,TRBJ1-2,TRBV20-1,-
CAISETGGSGANVLTF,TGTGCCATCAGTGAGACAGGGGGCTCTGGGGCCAACGTCCTGACTTTC,-,TRBJ2-6,TRBV10-3,TRBD1
CASSSPRRPQGIEQFF,TGTGCCAGCAGCTCACCACGCAGACCACAGGGGATTGAGCAGTTCTTC,few,TRBJ2-1,TRBV5-6,TRBD1
CSVLGERNTGELFF,TGCAGCGTGCTAGGGGAGAGAAACACCGGGGAGCTGTTTTTT,-,TRBJ2-2,TRBV29-1,-
CASSQGAGEETQYF,TGTGCCAGCAGCCAAGGTGCGGGGGAAGAGACCCAGTACTTC,-,TRBJ2-5,TRBV3-1,TRBD2
CASRDPGQGLGDTQYF,TGTGCCAGCAGAGACCCGGGACAGGGGCTAGGAGATACGCAGTATTTT,-,TRBJ2-3,TRBV27,TRBD1
CASSLGVVDEQYF,TGCGCCAGCAGCTTGGGAGTTGTGGACGAGCAGTACTTC,-,TRBJ2-7,TRBV5-1,-
CSAPVAGGQETQYF,TGCAGTGCGCCCGTAGCGGGAGGCCAAGAGACCCAGTACTTC,-,TRBJ2-5,TRBV20-1,TRBD2
CSVADSFNQPQHF,TGCAGCGTGGCCGACAGTTTCAATCAGCCCCAGCATTTT,once,TRBJ1-5,TRBV29-1,-
CASTTFQDTQYF,TGCGCCAGCACCACCTTCCAAGATACGCAGTATTTT,many,TRBJ2-3,TRBV5-1,-
CASSFLMTSGSFYNEQFF,TGCGCCAGCAGCTTTCTGATGACAAGCGGGAGCTTCTACAATGAGCAGTTCTTC,medium-sized,TRBJ2-1,TRBV5-1,TRBD2
CASSYTGPYEQYF,TGTGCCAGCAGTTATACAGGACCCTACGAGCAGTACTTC,few,TRBJ2-7,TRBV6-5,-
CASSGLRTTQPQHF,TGTGCCAGCAGTGGACTCCGGACAACTCAGCCCCAGCATTTT,few,TRBJ1-5,TRBV6-1,-
CASSSTGVNQPQHF,TGTGCCAGCAGCTCGACAGGGGTAAATCAGCCCCAGCATTTT,-,TRBJ1-5,TRBV5-6,TRBD1